This T cell receptor (beta chain) was sequenced for a study of T cell responses to AZD1222 COVID-19 vaccine. Study-level information: Some second doses came at about 4 weeks and others at about 12 weeks; these were pooled. Study-wide findings and caveats: The donor cohort was predominantly white British with a female majority, and clonal diversity may have been underestimated.

With respect to this clone: Its antigen is not known.

Looked up from germline, CDR1 is MNHEY and CDR2 is SVGAGI. The CDR3 consists of 14 residues. Trimming stripped 0 bases from V and 8 bases from J, with 13 bases between. The assay was immunoSEQ multiplex PCR, and TCRdb's table has in-frame clones only and misses some. Of some 130,000 clones listed, 75% to 90% are singletons. The chain has TRBV6-5 and TRBJ1-2, with a possible D match to TRBD1 (5 bases). The sequenced sample was peripheral blood, obtained on day 0 of AZD1222 vaccination. This receptor was taken from an adult in good health. CDR3 sequence: CASSYSIGASGYTF. Written as DNA, the CDR3 is TGTGCCAGCAGTTACTCGATCGGGGCCTCGGGCTACACCTTC.